This entry is about one TCR beta chain. The entry originates in a study of technical replicates of blood from a handful of donors. The protocol was immunoSEQ multiplex PCR, while the TCRdb copy is restricted to in-frame clones and leaves out a portion. Of tens of thousands of clones detected, around 93% appear once; the ten largest clones hold less than 5.5%. Sequencing was carried out using PBMCs. The clonotype originates from a human donor in good health. Some clones in this sample may be carry-over from other donors' samples.

The CDR3 loop is CATGLAGYEQYF. The CDR3 region has the DNA TGTGCCACCGGACTAGCGGGATACGAGCAGTACTTC. The V and J genes are TRBV10-3 and TRBJ2-7; 12 nucleotides match TRBD2. The J segment lost 4 bases and the V segment lost 10 bases, leaving 2 bases of the junction unmatched. The CDR3 covers 12 residues. The V gene's germline CDR1 is ENHRY and CDR2 SYGVKD.